This TCR beta chain appears in the sequencing data of a study of blood T cell repertoires in COVID-19. Produced via immunoSEQ multiplex PCR; TCRdb's table is partial and in-frame only. This repertoire shows approximately 120,000 clones, 86% found once; its top ten account for about 5.7%. The TCR originated in a human donor in a cohort sampled during active COVID-19. Sequencing input: peripheral blood.

The CDR3 DNA follows: TGTGCCACCCAAAAACTAGCGGCCTACGAGCAGTACTTC. It yields the protein CATQKLAAYEQYF. This chain joins TRBV27 and TRBJ2-7; 8 nucleotides match TRBD2. Germline V gives CDR1 MNHEY, CDR2 SMNVEV (reference sequence). The junction had 7 bases not matched to a gene; V was cut back by 10 bases and J by 2 bases. The CDR3 extends over 13 amino acids.